The 29 T cell receptor beta chains below come from one sample, sequenced in a study of blood T cell repertoires in COVID-19 (TCRdb year 2020). Library construction relied on the immunoSEQ multiplex PCR assay. Entries here come from immuneACCESS through TCRdb and include only in-frame sequences with V and J called. Some clones fail to appear in such tables; in the studies checked, an unresolved V gene covers under half of the shortfall, and the cause of the remainder is unknown. The sample table contains fewer than 350,000 clones; only one count was recorded for 86% of them. Approximately 12% of the sample is in the top ten clones. Sequenced: peripheral blood. The receptors come from a woman aged 25-40 years with COVID-19, enrolled during active disease.

The chain links TRBV5-1 to TRBJ1-1, with TRBD1 as a possible D gene (6 bases). Per the germline V gene, CDR1 is SGHRS and CDR2 is YFSETQ. The V end was cut by 0 bases, the J end by 7 bases, with 13 bases between. The CDR3 is made up of 14 amino acids. CDR3 protein: CASSLAQGLNEAFF. The CDR3 region has the DNA TGCGCCAGCAGCTTGGCCCAGGGGCTGAATGAAGCTTTCTTT. The whole variable domain, filled in from reference TRBV5-1 and TRBJ1-1, reads KAGVTQTPRYLIKTRGQQVTLSCSPISGHRSVSWYQQTPGQGLQFLFEYFSETQRNKGNFPGRFSGRQFSNSRSEMNVSTLELGDSALYLCASSLAQGLNEAFFGQGTRLTVV.

DNA of the CDR3: TGTGCCAGCAGTCCGGGTCCTAATGAAAAACTGTTTTTT. Translating it yields CASSPGPNEKLFF. The chain uses TRBV6-5 and TRBJ1-4; unclear D gene. Trimming stripped 5 bases from V and 3 bases from J, with 7 bases between. Germline CDR1 MNHEY, CDR2 SVGAGI. CDR3 size: 13 residues.

The genes are TRBV14 and TRBJ1-6, with D perhaps TRBD1 (6 bases). This CDR3 contains 14 residues. With 4 bases removed from V and 10 bases from J, the gap between germline ends came to 14 bases. Per the germline V gene, CDR1 is SGHDN and CDR2 is FVKESK. The CDR3 reads CASSLRYRESPLHF. CDR3 in DNA: TGTGCCAGCAGCCTAAGATACAGGGAATCACCCCTCCACTTT.

The chain has TRBV27 and TRBJ2-5, with a possible D match to TRBD1 (6 bases). Per the germline V gene, CDR1 is MNHEY and CDR2 is SMNVEV (reference sequence). There are 14 residues in the CDR3. Trimming stripped 5 bases from V and 5 bases from J, with 15 bases between. This CDR3 reads CASSQGHTSETQYF. The CDR3 DNA follows: TGTGCCAGCAGTCAGGGACACACATCGGAGACCCAGTACTTC.

The V call is TRBV10-1, the J call TRBJ1-6; D is possibly TRBD1 (6 bases). Germline V gene sequence: CDR1 WNHNN, CDR2 SYGVQD (reference sequence). Trimming stripped 5 bases from V and 0 bases from J, with 23 bases between. This CDR3 is built from 20 residues. The CDR3 loop reads CASSQHTPGTQSSYNSPLHF. DNA of the CDR3: TGCGCCAGCAGTCAGCACACGCCCGGGACACAGAGCTCCTATAATTCACCCCTCCACTTT.

This rearrangement joins TRBV3-1 (or the pseudogene TRBV3-2) to TRBJ1-2, with D perhaps matching TRBD1 (5 bases). Germline V gene data show CDR1 as LGHDT and CDR2 as YNNKEL (reference sequence). This CDR3 is built from 12 residues. V lost 1 base and J lost 10, with 10 bases in between. CDR3 amino acids: CASSQVGHTYTF. The CDR3 DNA is TGTGCCAGCAGCCAAGTGGGGCATACCTACACCTTC.

The rearrangement joins TRBV19 to TRBJ1-2, with D uncertain. This CDR3 region has 13 residues. Germline V gene sequence: CDR1 LNHDA, CDR2 SQIVND (reference sequence). V lost 6 bases and J lost 5, with 13 bases in between. The CDR3 region is CASRTHSEYGYTF. The DNA for the CDR3 is TGTGCCAGTAGGACTCACTCGGAGTATGGCTACACCTTC.

The chain links TRBV18 to TRBJ2-3, with D maybe TRBD2 (6 bases). In germline, CDR1 is KGHSH, CDR2 LQKENI. The V and J ends lost 3 bases and 6 bases respectively, with 13 bases between them. CDR3 size: 14 residues. The CDR3 nucleotides read TGTGCCAGCTCACCTTCGGCAGGGAGGGATACGCAGTATTTT. Translated, it gives CASSPSAGRDTQYF.

V gene TRBV1 combines with J gene TRBJ2-6; TRBD2 was called by the table and not checked on the DNA. TRBV1 has pseudogene status. The CDR3 is made up of 19 amino acids. The CDR3 DNA follows: TGCACCAGCCGGCCGCTAGCGACGGGTACCCACTCTGGGGCCAACGTCCTGACTTTC. This sequence encodes CTSRPLATGTHSGANVLTF.

This rearrangement joins TRBV7-2 to TRBJ2-1, with 8 bases aligning to TRBD2. Germline-derived CDR1 and CDR2 are SGHTA and FQGNSA. The CDR3 covers 16 residues. After removal of 4 bases from V and 0 bases from J, the junction contained 5 bases not matched to a gene. The CDR3 DNA reads as TGTGCCAGCAGCTCACGTCGGGGGGGCTCCTACAATGAGCAGTTCTTC. It codes for CASSSRRGGSYNEQFF.

This chain joins TRBV18 and TRBJ2-7; the match to TRBD1 covers 9 bases. The CDR3 loop spans 15 amino acids. V was pared by 6 bases and J by 1 base, with 7 bases of the junction left unmatched. Germline-derived CDR1 and CDR2 are KGHSH and LQKENI. The DNA for the CDR3 is TGTGCCAGCTCTCCCGGACAGGGGCCTTCCTACGAGCAGTACTTC. Translated: CASSPGQGPSYEQYF.

The chain combines TRBV4-2 with TRBJ2-5, with D possibly being TRBD1 (6 bases). The V end was cut by 4 bases, the J end by 0 bases, with 12 bases between. Germline V lookup: CDR1 LGHNA, CDR2 YNFKEQ. The length of the CDR3 is 15 residues. The CDR3 nucleotides read TGTGCCAGCAGCCCGACGAGGGGGAACCAAGAGACCCAGTACTTC. Residues: CASSPTRGNQETQYF.

The chain joins TRBV5-1 to TRBJ2-4, with TRBD2 matching 7 bases. The CDR3 contains 16 residues. CDR1 and CDR2 from the germline V gene are SGHRS and YFSETQ. V shed 0 bases, J shed 8 bases, and the junction held 11 bases outside the gene matches. The CDR3 DNA sequence: TGCGCCAGCAGCTTGGAGCGGGACTCATCGATGGACATTCAGTACTTC. This translates into CASSLERDSSMDIQYF.

This clone was seen only a few times. V is TRBV15 and J is TRBJ2-7, with a possible D match to TRBD1 (6 bases). The V and J ends lost 0 bases and 6 bases respectively, with 12 bases between them. The CDR3 covers 14 residues. Germline values: CDR1 LNHNV, CDR2 YYDKDF (reference sequence). The CDR3 protein is CATSRDRTVSEQYF. In DNA form, the CDR3 reads TGTGCCACCAGCAGAGATCGGACAGTTTCCGAGCAGTACTTC.

The chain employs TRBV7-9 and TRBJ2-5; D is ambiguous. CDR1 is SEHNR, CDR2 FQNEAQ, per germline (reference sequence). V was cut by 1 base and J by 0 bases, with 12 bases left in between. The CDR3 is 16 amino acids. This chain's CDR3 is CASSLVQTTYQETQYF. The CDR3 bases are TGTGCCAGCAGCTTAGTCCAAACAACGTACCAAGAGACCCAGTACTTC.

The V gene is TRBV5-6, the J gene TRBJ1-1, with a possible D match to TRBD1 (6 bases). The V and J ends lost 3 bases and 4 bases respectively, with 16 bases between them. Per germline, CDR1 SGHDT and CDR2 YYEEEE. This CDR3 spans 15 amino acids. The CDR3 DNA is TGTGCCAGCAGCTCACAGGGTACGGGAGGCACTGAAGCTTTCTTT. The encoded protein is CASSSQGTGGTEAFF.

The chain has TRBV12-3 or TRBV12-4 and TRBJ1-2; D call uncertain. V lost 1 base, J lost 7 bases, and 7 bases lay in between. The CDR3 is 12 amino acids. CDR3 loop: CASSLGQFGYTF. The DNA of the CDR3 is TGTGCCAGCAGTTTAGGGCAATTTGGCTACACCTTC.

With regard to this clone: In the same sample, other DNA sequences code for this CDR3. The chain has TRBV20-1 and TRBJ2-7; tentative D call: TRBD1 (6 bases). CDR3 length: 11 residues. The germline CDR1 and CDR2 sequences are DFQATT and SNEGSKA (reference sequence). Trimming took 6 bases from V and 2 from J, leaving 8 bases between them. The DNA for the CDR3 is TGCAGTGCAAGGGACACCTACGAGCAGTACTTC. Encoded protein: CSARDTYEQYF.

The rearrangement uses TRBV16 and TRBJ1-2; D possibly corresponds to TRBD1 (6 bases). V was trimmed by 0 bases and J by 2 bases, leaving 10 bases between them. This CDR3 has 15 amino acids. Looked up from germline, CDR1 is KGHSY and CDR2 is FQNENV. CDR3 residues: CASSQSRGLNYGYTF. The CDR3 DNA follows: TGTGCCAGCAGCCAATCCAGGGGCCTGAACTATGGCTACACCTTC.

As DNA, the CDR3 is TGTGCCAGCAGTCGGGACAGGAGTTTTGTGAACACTGAAGCTTTCTTT. Amino acid sequence: CASSRDRSFVNTEAFF. The chain joins TRBV27 to TRBJ1-1; TRBD1 matches at 8 bases. The CDR3 spans 16 residues. The V gene's germline CDR1 is MNHEY and CDR2 SMNVEV (reference sequence). The junction had 8 bases not matched to a gene; V was cut back by 5 bases and J by 0 bases.

The chain uses TRBV11-3 and TRBJ2-6; 11 nucleotides agree with TRBD2. This CDR3 is 17 amino acids long. Germline loops: CDR1 SGHNT, CDR2 YENEEA. V lost 5 bases to trimming and J lost 1 base; unmatched junction nucleotides: 4. The CDR3 region has the DNA TGTGCCAGCAGCAGTAGCGGGGGGGCTTCTGGGGCCAACGTCCTGACTTTC. Translation gives CASSSSGGASGANVLTF. Complete variable domain (other parts from reference TRBV11-3 and TRBJ2-6): EAGVVQSPRYKIIEKKQPVAFWCNPISGHNTLYWYLQNLGQGPELLIRYENEEAVDDSQLPKDRFSAERLKGVDSTLKIQPAELGDSAVYLCASSSSGGASGANVLTFGAGSRLTVL.

The CDR3 DNA follows: TGCAGCGTGCCGCGGGGGGGGTCTAGAAATGAGCAGTTCTTC. It specifies CSVPRGGSRNEQFF. The rearrangement uses TRBV29-1 and TRBJ2-1, with 9 bases that match TRBD2. V gave up 6 bases and J gave up 7 bases; unmatched junction bases: 10. Germline CDR1 SQVTM, CDR2 ANQGSEA. CDR3 length: 14 residues.

The V call is TRBV12-3 or TRBV12-4, the J call TRBJ1-5; D is uncertain. CDR3 size: 12 residues. V lost 5 bases and J 3 bases, leaving 5 bases between the germline ends. CDR3 nucleotide sequence: TGTGCCAGCAGTCTATACAATCAGCCCCAGCATTTT. Translating it yields CASSLYNQPQHF.

The V and J genes are TRBV21-1 and TRBJ1-2; the table's D call of TRBD1 was not tested on the DNA. TRBV21-1 is shown as a pseudogene. CDR3 length equals 14 residues. CDR3 nucleotides: TGTGCCAGCAGCAAAACAGGGGGCGCCTATGGCTACACCTTC. It yields the protein CASSKTGGAYGYTF.

As DNA, the CDR3 is TGTGCCAGCATCCTTCAGGGGGTGGGCACTGAAGCTTTCTTT. Residues: CASILQGVGTEAFF. J is TRBJ1-1 and V is TRBV5-4; 7 nucleotides match TRBD1. CDR1 and CDR2 from the germline V gene are SGHNT and YYREEE (reference sequence). Trimming at V came to 6 bases and at J to 4 bases, leaving 9 bases not matched to a gene. There are 14 residues in the CDR3. Based on the CDR3 plus reference TRBV5-4 and TRBJ1-1, the full variable domain is ETGVTQSPTHLIKTRGQQVTLRCSSQSGHNTVSWYQQALGQGPQFIFQYYREEENGRGNFPPRFSGLQFPNYSSELNVNALELDDSALYLCASILQGVGTEAFFGQGTRLTVV.

V usage is TRBV2 and J usage is TRBJ1-2, with 7 bases identical to TRBD1. Trimming removed 1 base from V and 4 bases from J; junction bases left unmatched: 9. This CDR3 has 16 amino acids. The germline CDR1 and CDR2 sequences are SNHLY and FYNNEI. The CDR3 DNA sequence: TGTGCCAGCAGTGAAGGGGGACAGTATAGCAGCTATGGCTACACCTTC. Translating gives CASSEGGQYSSYGYTF. The whole variable domain, remainder taken from reference TRBV2 and TRBJ1-2, is EPEVTQTPSHQVTQMGQEVILRCVPISNHLYFYWYRQILGQKVEFLVSFYNNEISEKSEIFDDQFSVERPDGSNFTLKIRSTKLEDSAMYFCASSEGGQYSSYGYTFGSGTRLTVV.

This chain joins TRBV20-1 and TRBJ2-1; D perhaps matches TRBD1 (5 bases). The V end was cut by 3 bases, the J end by 7 bases, with 13 bases between. The CDR3 is 13 amino acids. CDR1 DFQATT and CDR2 SNEGSKA come from the germline V gene (reference sequence). CDR3 nucleotides: TGCAGTGCTAGTGGCAGGGTTGGTAATGAGCAGTTCTTC. It encodes CSASGRVGNEQFF.

The rearrangement links TRBV5-8 to TRBJ2-7; 7 bases align to TRBD2. Looked up from germline, CDR1 is SGHTS and CDR2 is YDEGEE. This CDR3 spans 15 amino acids. V trimming: 3 bases; J trimming: 2 bases; junction bases outside the gene matches: 8. This chain's CDR3 is CASSSRTRTAYEQYF. CDR3 bases: TGTGCCAGCAGCTCCCGGACTAGAACAGCCTACGAGCAGTACTTC.

The chain carries TRBV6-5 and TRBJ2-3, with 9 bases lining up with TRBD1. CDR1 is MNHEY, CDR2 SVGAGI, per germline. The length of the CDR3 is 14 residues. The V and J ends lost 6 bases and 7 bases, in that order; junction bases with no gene match: 8. CDR3 in amino acids: CASSPTGGLYTQYF. CDR3 sequence (DNA): TGTGCCAGCAGCCCGACAGGGGGGTTATATACGCAGTATTTT.